This section outlines one T cell receptor beta chain sequence together with its context. Its antigen is currently unknown. This entry belongs to a study of post-analysis software for immune sequencing data. Study details: Several disease courses (relapsing-remitting, secondary progressive and progressive-relapsing) of multiple sclerosis were included.

The study's findings and limits: Under the F measure, samples that were prepared in one batch clustered strongly together. Compared with controls, patients showed significantly lower normalized Chao1 diversity. With TRBV5-6, TRBV5-1 and TRBV20-1 included, a handful of TRBV segments were more frequent in patients than in controls.

Unique molecular identifiers had been added to the TCR beta cDNA libraries. T cells numbering about 1 to 11 million yielded 450,000 to 500,000 cDNA molecules. MiXCR, run by TCRdb on the PCR reads, gives a single entry per CDR3 protein. Of under 650,000 distinct CDR3 sequences in the sample, around 44% were seen once. This CDR3 comprises 13 residues. Looked up from germline, CDR1 is SGHVS and CDR2 is FQNEAQ. V shed 5 bases and J 7 bases; nucleotides not matched to a gene: 6. V and J are TRBV7-8 and TRBJ2-5, with 8 bases matching TRBD1. The sample taken for sequencing was blood. This receptor was obtained from a girl between 5 and 17 years old with multiple sclerosis. CDR3 sequence (DNA): TGTGCCAGCAGCCCGGACAGGGCAGGGACCCAGTACTTC. Translation gives CASSPDRAGTQYF.